The 6 T cell receptor beta chains reported below all come from one sample, sequenced in a study of identical twins. Using its own MiXCR run on the 5' RACE reads, TCRdb lists one record per CDR3 protein. The sample holds some 660,000 distinct CDR3 sequences, more than 6.5% seen once. The same data also contributed to another study, on yellow fever vaccine responses in identical twins.

Sequenced: PBMCs. The receptor source for this set is a woman under 30 in good health.

This clonotype was observed a handful of times. The chain employs TRBV12-3 or TRBV12-4 and TRBJ1-1; the match to TRBD1 covers 8 bases. The CDR3 has 15 amino acids. V shed 6 bases, J shed 2 bases, and the junction held 8 bases outside the gene matches. The CDR3 spells CASRKGQERNTEAFF. Written as DNA, the CDR3 is TGTGCCAGCAGGAAGGGACAGGAGAGAAACACTGAAGCTTTCTTT.

This clonotype showed up many times. The gene calls are TRBV4-2 and TRBJ1-2; D is unresolved. CDR3 size: 15 residues. Trimming left V 0 bases short and J 5 bases short, with 13 bases between. From germline, CDR1 is LGHNA and CDR2 YNFKEQ. The CDR3 region has the DNA TGTGCCAGCAGCCAAGATGTGGAGGGCTGGTATGGCTACACCTTC. Its translation: CASSQDVEGWYGYTF.

The chain joins TRBV7-8 to TRBJ1-2; 7 bases agree with TRBD1. The junction had 6 bases not matched to a gene; V was cut back by 0 bases and J by 2 bases. This CDR3 is 16 amino acids long. CDR1 is SGHVS, CDR2 FQNEAQ, per germline. CDR3 DNA sequence: TGTGCCAGCAGCTTAGCCTCGGGACAGTCGAACTATGGCTACACCTTC. It specifies CASSLASGQSNYGYTF.

This chain joins TRBV7-8 and TRBJ2-7, with a possible D match to TRBD1 (7 bases). V was clipped by 3 bases and J by 0 bases, with 15 bases between them. Per the germline V gene, CDR1 is SGHVS and CDR2 is FQNEAQ. The CDR3 runs 16 residues. The DNA of the CDR3 is TGTGCCAGCAGCTTTTCTTTGCGGGACAGCTCCTACGAGCAGTACTTC. Protein sequence: CASSFSLRDSSYEQYF.

This clonotype was seen a handful of times. The V call is TRBV6-5, the J call TRBJ2-1, with TRBD2 identical over 9 bases. V lost 0 bases and J lost 4; bases outside the gene matches: 7. Looked up from germline, CDR1 is MNHEY and CDR2 is SVGAGI. This CDR3 region has 17 residues. This CDR3 is CASSYSNSLAGYNEQFF. The CDR3 nucleotides are TGTGCCAGCAGTTACTCGAACAGTCTAGCGGGATACAATGAGCAGTTCTTC.

Remarks on this clonotype: One end of the junction fails to match germline, which may point to a read error. The rearrangement links TRBV25-1 to TRBJ2-3, with 7 bases aligning to TRBD1. Germline CDR1 is MGHDK and CDR2 is SYGVNS. The CDR3 covers 16 residues. The CDR3 DNA reads TGTTCCAGCAGTGATAACAGGGGAGTTATTACAGATACGCAGTATTTT. This sequence encodes CSSSDNRGVITDTQYF.